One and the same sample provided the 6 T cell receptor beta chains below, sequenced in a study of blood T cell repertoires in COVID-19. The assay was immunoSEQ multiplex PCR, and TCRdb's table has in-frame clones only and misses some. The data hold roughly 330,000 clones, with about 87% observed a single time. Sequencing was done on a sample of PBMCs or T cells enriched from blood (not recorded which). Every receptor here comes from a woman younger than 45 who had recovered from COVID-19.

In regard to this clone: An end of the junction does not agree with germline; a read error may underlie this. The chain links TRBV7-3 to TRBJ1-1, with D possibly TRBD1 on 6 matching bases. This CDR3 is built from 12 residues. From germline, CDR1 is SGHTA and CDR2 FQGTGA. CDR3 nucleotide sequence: TGTGCCAGCAGCTTACAACGGGACAAGAAAACGTTT. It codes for CASSLQRDKKTF.

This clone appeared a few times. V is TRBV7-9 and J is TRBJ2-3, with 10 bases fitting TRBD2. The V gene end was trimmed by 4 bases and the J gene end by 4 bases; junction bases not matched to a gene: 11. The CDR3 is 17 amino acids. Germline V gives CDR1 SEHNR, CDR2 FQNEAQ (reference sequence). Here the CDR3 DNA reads TGTGCCAGCAGCTCCCCCCTGGGTAGCGGGGGGTCAGATACGCAGTATTTT. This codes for CASSSPLGSGGSDTQYF.

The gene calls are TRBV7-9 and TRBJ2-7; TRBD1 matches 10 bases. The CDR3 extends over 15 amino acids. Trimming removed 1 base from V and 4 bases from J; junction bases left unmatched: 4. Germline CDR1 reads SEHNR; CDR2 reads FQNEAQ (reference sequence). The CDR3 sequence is CASSLGQGANYEQYF. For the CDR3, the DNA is TGTGCCAGCAGCTTAGGACAGGGGGCGAATTACGAGCAGTACTTC.

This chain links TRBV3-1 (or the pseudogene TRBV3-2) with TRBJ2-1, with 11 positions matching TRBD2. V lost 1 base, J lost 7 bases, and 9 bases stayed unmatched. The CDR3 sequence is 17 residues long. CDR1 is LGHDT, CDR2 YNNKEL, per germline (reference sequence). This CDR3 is CASSQVKVIAGGNEQFF. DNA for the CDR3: TGTGCCAGCAGCCAAGTTAAGGTGATAGCGGGGGGGAATGAGCAGTTCTTC.

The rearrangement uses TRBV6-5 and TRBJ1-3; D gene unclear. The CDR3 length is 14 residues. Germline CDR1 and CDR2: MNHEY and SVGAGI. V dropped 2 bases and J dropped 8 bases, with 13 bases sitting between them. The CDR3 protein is CASSYSQVWDTIYF. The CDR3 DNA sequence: TGTGCCAGCAGTTACAGCCAGGTTTGGGACACCATATATTTT.

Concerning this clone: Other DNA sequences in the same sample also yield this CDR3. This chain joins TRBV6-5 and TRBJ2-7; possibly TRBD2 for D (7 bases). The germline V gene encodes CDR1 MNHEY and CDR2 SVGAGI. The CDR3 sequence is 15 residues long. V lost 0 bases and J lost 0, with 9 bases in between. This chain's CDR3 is CASSYSAGASYEQYF. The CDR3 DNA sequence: TGTGCCAGCAGTTACTCGGCGGGGGCCTCCTACGAGCAGTACTTC.